This T cell receptor (beta chain) is from a study of response to subunit inactivated influenza vaccine. Study observations and caveats: Each seasonal flu vaccination may recruit only limited new T cells, authors suggested.

With respect to this clonotype: Its antigen is not identified.

MiXCR, applied by TCRdb to the RT-PCR reads, yields one record per CDR3 protein. In the table there are hundreds of thousands of distinct CDR3 sequences, 25% of which are singletons. This TCR came from a middle-aged man who received an inactivated influenza vaccine. Source: CD4+ T cells sorted from PBMCs, taken 4 to 6 days after vaccination.

The CDR3 sequence is CASSEGQVLNTEAFF. CDR3 coding DNA: TGCGCCAGCAGTGAGGGTCAAGTCCTAAACACTGAAGCTTTCTTT. The V call is TRBV10-2, the J call TRBJ1-1; no reliable D call. V shed 2 bases and J shed 2 bases, with 12 bases lying between them. CDR3 length: 15 residues. Germline assignment: CDR1 WSHSY and CDR2 SAAADI.